The 2 T cell receptor beta chains below were found in one sample sequenced in a study of beta chain features in type 1 diabetes. Since all of the isolated RNA was reverse transcribed, expressed TCRB transcripts were what got sequenced. Repertoires were generated with immunoSEQ multiplex PCR, while TCRdb's copy carries only in-frame clones and drops some. This sample carries roughly 230,000 clones, around 10% of them seen once, and the ten largest clones take about 0.037%. The sample taken for sequencing was naive CD4+ T cells from blood. These receptors all come from a woman under 30 in good health.

The V and J genes are TRBV9 and TRBJ2-1; D gene ambiguous. The V end was cut by 4 bases, the J end by 4 bases, with 15 bases between. Germline V CDR1 and CDR2: SGDLS, YYNGEE. The CDR3 contains 15 residues. CDR3 coding DNA: TGTGCCAGCAGCCCCCGCCTGGGCCCGTACAATGAGCAGTTCTTC. As protein: CASSPRLGPYNEQFF. Full variable domain (outside the CDR3, taken from reference TRBV9 and TRBJ2-1): DSGVTQTPKHLITATGQRVTLRCSPRSGDLSVYWYQQSLDQGLQFLIQYYNGEERAKGNILERFSAQQFPDLHSELNLSSLELGDSALYFCASSPRLGPYNEQFFGPGTRLTVL.

V usage is TRBV5-1 and J usage is TRBJ2-2, with D unresolved. This CDR3 region has 15 residues. The germline CDR1 and CDR2 sequences are SGHRS and YFSETQ. The V gene lost 4 bases and the J gene lost 5 bases, with 15 bases spanning the gap. The CDR3 spells CASSRQLGMTGELFF. The CDR3 bases are TGCGCCAGCAGCCGCCAGCTGGGCATGACCGGGGAGCTGTTTTTT.